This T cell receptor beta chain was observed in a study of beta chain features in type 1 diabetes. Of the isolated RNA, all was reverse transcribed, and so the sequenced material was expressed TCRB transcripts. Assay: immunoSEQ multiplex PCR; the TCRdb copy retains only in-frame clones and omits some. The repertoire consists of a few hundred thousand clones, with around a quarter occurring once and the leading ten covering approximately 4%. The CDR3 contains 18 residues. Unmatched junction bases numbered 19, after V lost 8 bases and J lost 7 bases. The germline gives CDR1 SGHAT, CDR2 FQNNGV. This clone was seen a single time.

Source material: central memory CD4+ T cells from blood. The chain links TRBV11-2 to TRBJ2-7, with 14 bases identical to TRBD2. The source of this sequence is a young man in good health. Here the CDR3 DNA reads TGTGCCAGCCGCCACCGGGACAGGGGGACTAGCGGGAGTCGAGAGCAGTACTTC. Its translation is CASRHRDRGTSGSREQYF.